This T cell receptor (beta chain) was recovered during a study of blood T cell repertoires in COVID-19. About the study: From the United States, Italy and Spain came samples of acute and convalescent COVID-19. The cDNA or gDNA used as material had been derived from T cells, B-cell-depleted T cells, or PBMCs.

In the authors' workflow: From reference gene primer amplification, estimates of nucleated cell counts were derived. Sequenced by immunoSEQ multiplex PCR; TCRdb stores in-frame clones only, minus some. V and J calls and clone size come straight from that table; D and trimming were deduced from the DNA. The sample has around 300,000 clones, 80% to 90% seen once. Between the trimmed V and J ends, which lost 0 bases and 1 base, there was a span of 24 bases. The CDR3 covers 20 residues. Germline assignment: CDR1 SGHDN and CDR2 FVKESK. This clone was picked up one time. The specimen was peripheral blood. The chain recombines TRBV14 with TRBJ1-2; perhaps TRBD1 as D (6 bases). The sequence came from a woman aged 40 to 50 with acute or convalescent COVID-19. CDR3 sequence: CASSQDRGWDIGWFNYGYTF. The CDR3 nucleotides are TGTGCCAGCAGCCAAGATAGGGGGTGGGACATCGGATGGTTTAACTATGGCTACACCTTC.